These 6 T cell receptor beta chains came from one sample sequenced in a study of post-analysis software for immune sequencing data. Study-wide results and caveats: Roughly 5 TRBV segments, TRBV5-6, TRBV5-1 and TRBV20-1 among them, were found more frequent in patients than controls.

These receptors have no identified antigens. Unique molecular identifiers had been added to the TCR beta cDNA libraries. One entry per CDR3 protein results from TCRdb running MiXCR on the PCR reads. The repertoire consists of about 820,000 distinct CDR3 sequences, with about 50% occurring once and the leading ten covering roughly 4.4%. Sequenced material: blood. The source is a girl between 5 and 17 years old with multiple sclerosis.

CDR3 nucleotides: TGTGCCAGCACGGAGTACTATGGCTACACCTTC. It is translated as CASTEYYGYTF. V and J are TRBV12-3 or TRBV12-4 and TRBJ1-2; D not certain. The V and J ends lost 7 bases and 3 bases respectively, with 6 bases between them. The CDR3 is made up of 11 amino acids.

The chain is built from TRBV29-1 and TRBJ1-1; D possibly corresponds to TRBD1 (5 bases). The CDR3 is 15 amino acids. With 1 base removed from V and 2 bases from J, the gap between germline ends came to 14 bases. Germline V CDR1 and CDR2: SQVTM, ANQGSEA. The CDR3 loop is CSVEAWDQLNTEAFF. Here the CDR3 DNA reads TGCAGCGTTGAAGCTTGGGACCAACTTAACACTGAAGCTTTCTTT. The variable domain in full, with the rest retrieved from reference TRBV29-1 and TRBJ1-1, is SAVISQKPSRDICQRGTSLTIQCQVDSQVTMMFWYRQQPGQSLTLIATANQGSEATYESGFVIDKFPISRPNLTFSTLTVSNMSPEDSSIYLCSVEAWDQLNTEAFFGQGTRLTVV.

The V gene is TRBV10-3, the J gene TRBJ1-6; the match to TRBD1 covers 7 bases. The CDR3 totals 15 residues. CDR1 and CDR2 from the germline V gene are ENHRY and SYGVKD. J lost 6 bases, V lost 0 bases, and 2 bases had no gene match. The CDR3 bases are TGTGCCATCAGTGAGTCTTGGGACAGTAATTCACCCCTCCACTTT. It encodes CAISESWDSNSPLHF.

This chain uses TRBV2 with TRBJ2-6; 8 nucleotides align to TRBD2. From germline, CDR1 is SNHLY and CDR2 FYNNEI. Trimming took 8 bases from V and 0 from J; bases not matched to a gene: 6. This CDR3 is 16 amino acids long. The CDR3 DNA reads TGTGCCAGCCGAGCGGGGGCTCTCTCTGGGGCCAACGTCCTGACTTTC. Amino acid sequence: CASRAGALSGANVLTF.

This sequence joins TRBV4-1 and TRBJ1-1, with D maybe TRBD1 (5 bases). The germline V gene encodes CDR1 MGHRA and CDR2 YSYEKL. With 1 base removed from V and 1 base from J, the gap between germline ends came to 7 bases. This CDR3 comprises 14 residues. As DNA, the CDR3 is TGCGCCAGCAGCCAAGCGGACACGAACACTGAAGCTTTCTTT. Translation: CASSQADTNTEAFF.

This chain's CDR3 is CSARSRGQGNEKLFF. DNA for the CDR3: TGCAGTGCTAGATCCCGGGGACAGGGGAATGAAAAACTGTTTTTT. The chain combines TRBV20-1 with TRBJ1-4; TRBD1 matches 10 bases. Germline CDR1 and CDR2: DFQATT and SNEGSKA (reference sequence). V shed 2 bases, J shed 5 bases, and the junction held 5 bases outside the gene matches. The CDR3 spans 15 residues.